This T cell receptor beta chain was sequenced during a study of shared clonotypes between healthy human individuals. Repertoires were generated with immunoSEQ multiplex PCR, while TCRdb's copy carries only in-frame clones and drops some. The sample holds about 100,000 clones, approximately 63% seen once. The CDR3 covers 15 residues. Germline loops: CDR1 MRHNA, CDR2 SNTAGT. The ends were cut back, 8 bases at V and 2 bases at J, with 16 bases in the middle. The rearrangement links TRBV6-4 to TRBJ2-1; D is unresolved. The clonotype comes from a man younger than 40 in good health. The sample comprised memory CD8+ T cells sorted from blood. Subset given: CD45RO+ cells pooled with CCR7-negative TemRA cells. The CDR3 bases are TGTGCCAGCTCCCCTGAAGACAAAGCCTACAATGAGCAGTTCTTC. Amino acid sequence: CASSPEDKAYNEQFF.